A selection of T cell receptor beta chains follows, all from one sample in a study of blood T cell repertoires in COVID-19. TCRdb's copy holds only in-frame clones and misses some; the assay was immunoSEQ multiplex PCR. The sample lists approximately 140,000 clones, approximately 90% occurring once. Sequencing used peripheral blood. Every receptor here comes from a man aged 70-80 years with active COVID-19. Both conserved end residues are part of each CDR3. The size field is filled for only some rows; it gives once, few, many or a size class.

CDR3 protein,V gene,J gene,clone size
CASSFGTSPLEQFF,TRBV7-3,TRBJ2-1,.
CASSLVSGTSNEQFF,TRBV7-8,TRBJ2-1,.
CASSDSGLALHNEQFF,TRBV2,TRBJ2-1,.
CASSFVGQDLNYGYTF,TRBV27,TRBJ1-2,.
CASSIYVTNEKLFF,TRBV19,TRBJ1-4,.
CASSEGGSGIDTQYF,TRBV6-1,TRBJ2-3,.
CASSFRQGLMNTEAFF,TRBV7-2,TRBJ1-1,.
CASSLAGSRHYDGYTF,TRBV28,TRBJ1-2,once
CASSLNPAGPPYEQYF,TRBV27,TRBJ2-7,.
CTTSDGGWRQEQYF,TRBV24-1,TRBJ2-3,once
CAISPGEGEQFF,TRBV10-3,TRBJ2-1,.
CASSQDSGGLRNEQFF,TRBV4-1,TRBJ2-1,.
CATSDPGQDTQYF,TRBV24-1,TRBJ2-3,.
CASSASGGGRAEAFF,TRBV5-1,TRBJ1-1,.
CASSHTVTGPYEQYF,TRBV4-3,TRBJ2-7,.
CASSFEKSLYGPQHF,TRBV11-2,TRBJ1-5,.
CASSQRGSSPTGELFF,TRBV3-1/TRBV3-2,TRBJ2-2,.
CASSLLRLRDRSEETQYF,TRBV28,TRBJ2-5,.
CASKEGSKETQYF,TRBV2,TRBJ2-5,.
CAWRLSGTDGELFF,TRBV30,TRBJ2-2,.
CSVDILASPAQFF,TRBV29-1,TRBJ2-1,.
CASSPQTSSGNEQFF,TRBV9,TRBJ2-1,once
CASSQTGRATGELFF,TRBV4-1,TRBJ2-2,once
CASSESAYEQYF,TRBV7-9,TRBJ2-7,.
CATSKGQGGADTQYF,TRBV24-1,TRBJ2-3,once
CASSDLGPGPETQYF,TRBV2,TRBJ2-5,once
CASSTGQGGYTF,TRBV5-1,TRBJ1-2,.
CASSFYEAVNEQFF,TRBV7-9,TRBJ2-1,.
CASSPLIAGVTLTHSYNEQFF,TRBV4-3,TRBJ2-1,.
CASVPGGESEQYF,TRBV28,TRBJ2-7,.
CSGHQGSSTEAFF,TRBV29-1,TRBJ1-1,.
CAITRLAGEWGYNEQFF,TRBV19,TRBJ2-1,once
CASSDTGRNQPQHF,TRBV2,TRBJ1-5,.
CASSSSGRGAFF,TRBV28,TRBJ1-1,.
CASSPYARDRRAGELFF,TRBV3-1/TRBV3-2,TRBJ2-2,.
CASSLGRAGTGELFF,TRBV28,TRBJ2-2,.
CATRKEDRINSPLHF,TRBV2,TRBJ1-6,.
CASRSVILEKLFF,TRBV4-1,TRBJ1-4,.
CASSLVPPLAGGLNEQFF,TRBV7-2,TRBJ2-1,.
CASSLQGRGNEQFF,TRBV28,TRBJ2-1,.
CASSFGVAGKNEQFF,TRBV28,TRBJ2-1,.
CASSKVNSVAGVHEQYF,TRBV21-1,TRBJ2-7,.